Below are 19 T cell receptor beta chains sequenced from a single sample in a study of T cell repertoires in aging, cancer and after chemotherapy. Peripheral blood genomic DNA, not sorted cells or RNA, was the template. A mixed TRB-A/B primer pool amplified rearranged TRB by multiplex touch-down PCR. Via MiXCR, TCRdb re-called the multiplex PCR reads, giving one row per CDR3 protein. The sample lists 2,000 to 3,000 distinct CDR3 sequences; approximately 55% were seen once. Sequencing was done on a sample of blood. The receptors here all came from a human donor with a blood cancer.

This clonotype has only a few counts. CDR3 DNA sequence: TGTGCCTGGAGCGGGGGGGGGACGACAGGGGTTGAGACCCAGTACTTC. As protein: CAWSGGGTTGVETQYF. The V gene is TRBV30, the J gene TRBJ2-5, with D perhaps TRBD1 or TRBD2 (8 bases each). The V gene lost 3 bases and the J gene lost 5 bases, with 22 bases spanning the gap. The CDR3 runs 16 residues. CDR1 GTSNPN and CDR2 SVGIG come from the germline V gene (reference sequence).

The V and J genes are TRBV12-3 or TRBV12-4 and TRBJ2-5, with D perhaps matching TRBD1 (5 bases). V was cut by 5 bases and J by 10 bases, with 14 bases left in between. CDR3 length equals 12 residues. This CDR3 reads CASSRQLGHQYF. The DNA for the CDR3 is TGTGCCAGCAGTAGACAGCTAGGGCACCAGTACTTC.

The chain carries TRBV6-5 and TRBJ1-5, with 7 bases that match TRBD1. The CDR3 contains 13 residues. Germline CDR1 MNHEY, CDR2 SVGAGI. With V trimmed by 8 bases and J by 4 bases, 5 bases remained unmatched. Here the CDR3 reads CASHGTENQPQHF. CDR3 in DNA: TGTGCCAGCCACGGGACAGAGAATCAGCCCCAGCATTTT.

The V call is TRBV5-6, the J call TRBJ2-1; a weak D match, TRBD2 (6 bases). The CDR3 totals 15 residues. V was clipped by 2 bases and J by 1 base, with 10 bases between them. Germline V gene lookup returns CDR1 SGHDT and CDR2 YYEEEE. The chain's CDR3 is CASSFMGGSYNEQFF. CDR3 DNA sequence: TGTGCCAGCAGCTTTATGGGAGGTTCCTACAATGAGCAGTTCTTC. The whole variable domain, filled in from reference TRBV5-6 and TRBJ2-1, reads DAGVTQSPTHLIKTRGQQVTLRCSPKSGHDTVSWYQQALGQGPQFIFQYYEEEERQRGNFPDRFSGHQFPNYSSELNVNALLLGDSALYLCASSFMGGSYNEQFFGPGTRLTVL.

The rearrangement joins TRBV6-5 to TRBJ1-2, with TRBD1 identical over 9 bases. With 6 bases clipped from V and 8 bases from J, the junction kept 7 bases outside the gene matches. Per germline, CDR1 MNHEY and CDR2 SVGAGI. The CDR3 consists of 13 residues. The CDR3 region has the DNA TGTGCCAGCAGAAGGACAGGGGAGGGAGGCTACACCTTC. Its translation is CASRRTGEGGYTF.

The V call is TRBV19, the J call TRBJ2-3; weak D call: TRBD2 (5 bases). The V gene lost 3 bases and the J gene lost 0 bases, with 7 bases spanning the gap. CDR1 and CDR2 (germline): LNHDA, SQIVND (reference sequence). This CDR3 contains 14 residues. CDR3 DNA: TGTGCCAGTAGTATGCGGGCAAGCACAGATACGCAGTATTTT. This codes for CASSMRASTDTQYF.

In its sample, this clonotype ranks as large. The V call is TRBV30, the J call TRBJ2-7, with D perhaps being TRBD1 or TRBD2 (5 bases each). The length of the CDR3 is 13 residues. The germline V gene has CDR1 GTSNPN and CDR2 SVGIG (reference sequence). Trimming removed 5 bases at V and 2 bases at J, with 13 bases between. CDR3 bases: TGTGCCTGGGTCGGGGACCCCGCCTACGAGCAGTACTTC. This encodes CAWVGDPAYEQYF.

V gene TRBV6-6 combines with J gene TRBJ2-5; 8 positions agree with TRBD2. This CDR3 contains 16 residues. The trim removed 9 bases at V and 3 bases at J, leaving 15 bases unmatched. Germline CDR1 is MNHNY and CDR2 is SVGAGI (reference sequence). CDR3 in DNA: TGTGCCAGTAGCCCATTCCGTAGCGGGGCAAAAGAGACCCAGTACTTC. Translating gives CASSPFRSGAKETQYF.

This chain connects TRBV6-5 to TRBJ2-5, with D perhaps TRBD1 or TRBD2 (5 bases each). The germline V and J ends were trimmed by 8 bases and 2 bases, with 21 bases remaining between them. The germline V gene has CDR1 MNHEY and CDR2 SVGAGI. The CDR3 sequence is 16 residues long. CDR3 nucleotides: TGTGCCAGCTATACTAGACCGGGACGTAAACAAGAGACCCAGTACTTC. Amino acid sequence: CASYTRPGRKQETQYF.

This chain uses TRBV30 with TRBJ1-2; perhaps TRBD1 as D (5 bases). Germline CDR1 reads GTSNPN; CDR2 reads SVGIG (reference sequence). CDR3 length equals 12 residues. V was shortened by 2 bases and J by 4 bases, with 8 bases between the two germline ends. DNA of the CDR3: TGTGCCTGGAGTCGGGGCTTCTATGGCTACACCTTC. This codes for CAWSRGFYGYTF.

The chain is built from TRBV25-1 and TRBJ2-7, with D perhaps matching TRBD2 (6 bases). The CDR3 is 14 amino acids. Germline lookup yields CDR1 MGHDK and CDR2 SYGVNS. Trimming cost V 3 bases and J 4 bases, with 13 bases left between them. The CDR3 coding sequence is TGTGCCAGCAGTGAGTGGTCAGGAGGGTACGAGCAGTACTTC. This encodes CASSEWSGGYEQYF.

V and J are TRBV5-4 and TRBJ1-1; TRBD1 is a possible D gene (5 bases). The CDR3 covers 15 residues. The V end was cut by 4 bases, the J end by 5 bases, with 18 bases between. CDR1 is SGHNT, CDR2 YYREEE, per germline (reference sequence). The CDR3 DNA follows: TGTGCCAGCAGCGAGAGGATGGCAGGGCGAACTGAAGCTTTCTTT. It translates to CASSERMAGRTEAFF.

The J gene is TRBJ1-2, the V gene TRBV5-6; D not certain. V was pared by 0 bases and J by 3 bases, with 9 bases between. The CDR3 has 14 amino acids. Looked up from germline, CDR1 is SGHDT and CDR2 is YYEEEE. The CDR3, as DNA: TGTGCCAGCAGCTTGGGTGGGGAGGACTATGGCTACACCTTC. Residues: CASSLGGEDYGYTF.

V and J are TRBV6-5 and TRBJ1-5; 7 bases are a match to TRBD1. This CDR3 spans 16 amino acids. The V gene end was trimmed by 6 bases and the J gene end by 1 base; junction bases not matched to a gene: 9. Germline V gene lookup returns CDR1 MNHEY and CDR2 SVGAGI. Here the CDR3 reads CASRPLETGSNQPQHF. The CDR3 DNA follows: TGTGCCAGCAGGCCCCTCGAGACAGGGAGCAATCAGCCCCAGCATTTT.

The chain employs TRBV7-2 and TRBJ2-3; 7 bases are shared with TRBD2. V lost 4 bases to trimming and J lost 7 bases; unmatched junction nucleotides: 11. The CDR3 spans 15 residues. CDR1 and CDR2 (germline): SGHTA, FQGNSA. The CDR3 is CASSWGGSPSNTQYF. DNA for the CDR3: TGTGCCAGCAGCTGGGGGGGAAGCCCCTCGAATACGCAGTATTTT.

CDR3 sequence (DNA): TGTGCCAGCAACTTACCAGGGGGCGGAGTGGAGACCCAGTACTTC. Translation: CASNLPGGGVETQYF. The chain uses TRBV5-6 and TRBJ2-5; 8 bases fit TRBD1. The trim removed 6 bases at V and 5 bases at J, leaving 12 bases unmatched. The CDR3 is 15 residues long. CDR1 SGHDT and CDR2 YYEEEE come from the germline V gene.

This chain joins TRBV20-1 and TRBJ2-7, with 12 positions matching TRBD2. V dropped 2 bases and J dropped 5; count of bases not matched to a gene: 4. This CDR3 contains 14 residues. Germline-derived CDR1 and CDR2 are DFQATT and SNEGSKA (reference sequence). The CDR3 DNA reads TGCAGTGCTAGACTCCCTAGCGGGGGGGACGAGCAGTACTTC. Translation: CSARLPSGGDEQYF.

The rearrangement links TRBV19 to TRBJ2-3, with 7 bases identical to TRBD1. This CDR3 spans 14 amino acids. V lost 6 bases and J lost 4; bases outside the gene matches: 7. Germline CDR1 reads LNHDA; CDR2 reads SQIVND (reference sequence). For the CDR3, the DNA is TGTGCCAGTAGCCGACAGGGTGACGCAGATACGCAGTATTTT. Translating gives CASSRQGDADTQYF.

This clonotype has only a few counts. The chain uses TRBV6-5 and TRBJ2-7; possible D gene TRBD2, 5 bases. V was cut by 4 bases and J by 2 bases, with 15 bases left in between. The CDR3 consists of 15 residues. In germline, CDR1 is MNHEY, CDR2 SVGAGI. The CDR3 protein is CASSFHEGATYEQYF. CDR3 bases: TGTGCCAGCAGTTTCCATGAGGGCGCGACCTACGAGCAGTACTTC.